This T cell receptor beta chain was observed in a study of blood T cells in healthy people across ages (dated by TCRdb to 2014 to 2015). Concerning the study at large: In model experiments, template switching captured about one uniquely barcoded TCR beta cDNA molecule for every two T cells. To track age-related changes in TCR beta repertoire diversity, the study relied on deep sequencing normalized with unique cDNA molecular identifiers. Donors were grouped into four age groups: young (average about 15 years), middle-aged (around 39), aged (roughly 67) and long-lived (approximately 81). To avoid experimental bias, donors of different ages were distributed randomly across sequencing lanes. The study analyzed two additional independent replicas of 1 million unique cDNA reads from the same blood draw for two donors, one aged 18 to 29 and one aged 80 or older.

The 39 donors, aged about 6 to 95 years, were systemically healthy Caucasian individuals from Russia. Approximately 11 milliliters of peripheral blood were drawn from each donor into EDTA-treated Vacutainer tubes. PBMCs were isolated by Ficoll-Paque density-gradient centrifugation, with at least 6 million obtained per sample. Total RNA was extracted from PBMCs with Trizol reagent, with at least 5.5 micrograms obtained per sample. For every donor, an aliquot of PBMCs went through flow cytometry to measure the percentages of naive CD45RAhigh/CD27high T cells. General findings and caveats noted by the study authors: Estimates of total diversity from one million sequenced T cells were regarded as lower bounds and underestimates. Observed TCR beta diversity per million T cells fell roughly linearly with age, and a significant reduction was already apparent by age around 36. Because donor CMV infection status was unknown, age-related changes in expanded clonotypes were potentially confounded. Compared with the aged group, more naive CD4+ T cells, fewer expanded clones and increased TCR diversity were shown by the long-lived group, suggesting age selection. The percentage of naive T cells measured by flow cytometry correlated strongly with observed TCR beta diversity. Since profiling was done on bulk unsorted PBMCs, naive and antigen-experienced compartments could not be conclusively compared.

As to this clonotype: It has no known antigen specificity. No per-base quality is available; no much larger clone lies one base away.

Between the V and J ends, shortened by 1 base and 6 bases respectively, the junction contains 9 bases. CDR1 is given as MNHNS and CDR2 as SASEGT, both from the germline V gene. Taken from cysteine to phenylalanine, the CDR3 has 14 residues. Of all the DNA, just the CDR3 is kept, 42 bases in frame from base 1. Receptors were amplified or captured by 5' RACE. The sequencer listed for this sample is Illumina HiSeq 2500. A second PCR of roughly 7 to 11 cycles was performed with a sample-barcoded 5' primer and a J-beta primer mix. Each TCR beta cDNA molecule received a unique molecular identifier from a template-switch 5' adaptor carrying 12 random nucleotides. At least 3 million CDR3-containing paired-end reads were obtained from each sample. All of the RNA was converted into first-strand cDNA using the Mint cDNA synthesis kit, with a TRBC-specific oligonucleotide serving as the primer. Following uracil-DNA glycosylase treatment, all cDNA underwent a first 18-cycle PCR with the universal primers M1SS and BC2_uni_R. From the authors' description of their analysis: For normalization, 1 million high-quality reads were randomly selected from each sample, with every read carrying a distinct molecular identifier. Reads sharing molecular identifiers were discarded rather than binned into consensus sequences. CDR3 identification, clonotype clustering and error correction used MiTCR with a Q25 quality threshold and the strictest error-elimination algorithm. Lower-bound total TCR beta diversity was estimated with a nonparametric unseen species model using Euler transformation. TCRdb reprocessing: public reads trimmed at Q25 with fastp, clones called with MiXCR, in-frame beta chains kept. Each CDR3 protein gets just one entry, which takes the most common genes and DNA from the rows behind it. TCRdb, not the original authors, processed these V and J calls. Recorded for this sample are some 730,000 distinct CDR3 sequences; about a fifth of them occurred a single time. Roughly 22% of the sample is held by the ten biggest clonotypes.

Material: blood. The TCR comes from a man in his 70s in good health. The V and J segments used are TRBV6-1 and TRBJ2-2; the D segment cannot be called with confidence. The DNA sequence is TGTGCCAGCAGTGAAGGACCCCTCTCCGGGGAGCTGTTTTTT. Its product reads: CASSEGPLSGELFF.